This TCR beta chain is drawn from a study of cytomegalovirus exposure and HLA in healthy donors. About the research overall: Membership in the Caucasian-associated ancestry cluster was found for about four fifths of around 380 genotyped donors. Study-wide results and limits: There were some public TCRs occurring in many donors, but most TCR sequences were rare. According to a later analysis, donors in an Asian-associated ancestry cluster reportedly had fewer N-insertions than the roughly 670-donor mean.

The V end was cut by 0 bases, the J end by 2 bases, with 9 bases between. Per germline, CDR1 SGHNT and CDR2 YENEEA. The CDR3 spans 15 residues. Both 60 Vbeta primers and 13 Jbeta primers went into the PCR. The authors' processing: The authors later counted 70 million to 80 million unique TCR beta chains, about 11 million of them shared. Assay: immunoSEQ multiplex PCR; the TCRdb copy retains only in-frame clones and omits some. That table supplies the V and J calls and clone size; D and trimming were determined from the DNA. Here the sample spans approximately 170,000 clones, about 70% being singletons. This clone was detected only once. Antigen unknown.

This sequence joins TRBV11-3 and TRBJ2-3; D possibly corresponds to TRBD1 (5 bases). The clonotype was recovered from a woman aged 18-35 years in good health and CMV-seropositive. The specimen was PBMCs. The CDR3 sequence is CASSLEGRATDTQYF. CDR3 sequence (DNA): TGTGCCAGCAGCTTAGAGGGCAGGGCCACAGATACGCAGTATTTT.